The following is a T cell receptor (beta chain) sequence with its context. Profiled with immunoSEQ multiplex PCR; TCRdb holds only in-frame clones, not every one. The table lists approximately 41,000 clones, approximately 91% of them singletons. This sample was included in a study of T cell changes during pregnancy in multiple sclerosis. The CDR3 consists of 15 residues. Trimming cost V 5 bases and J 6 bases; bases outside gene matches: 10. Germline assignment: CDR1 SGHTA and CDR2 FQGTGA. The genes are TRBV7-3 and TRBJ2-1; 7 bases agree with TRBD1. Sequences were obtained from PBMCs (not recorded whether the cells were cultured). This clonotype originated in a female donor with multiple sclerosis, enrolled in a pregnancy study. Here the CDR3 reads CASSRTGVESNEQFF. CDR3 coding DNA: TGTGCCAGCAGCCGGACAGGAGTAGAAAGCAATGAGCAGTTCTTC.